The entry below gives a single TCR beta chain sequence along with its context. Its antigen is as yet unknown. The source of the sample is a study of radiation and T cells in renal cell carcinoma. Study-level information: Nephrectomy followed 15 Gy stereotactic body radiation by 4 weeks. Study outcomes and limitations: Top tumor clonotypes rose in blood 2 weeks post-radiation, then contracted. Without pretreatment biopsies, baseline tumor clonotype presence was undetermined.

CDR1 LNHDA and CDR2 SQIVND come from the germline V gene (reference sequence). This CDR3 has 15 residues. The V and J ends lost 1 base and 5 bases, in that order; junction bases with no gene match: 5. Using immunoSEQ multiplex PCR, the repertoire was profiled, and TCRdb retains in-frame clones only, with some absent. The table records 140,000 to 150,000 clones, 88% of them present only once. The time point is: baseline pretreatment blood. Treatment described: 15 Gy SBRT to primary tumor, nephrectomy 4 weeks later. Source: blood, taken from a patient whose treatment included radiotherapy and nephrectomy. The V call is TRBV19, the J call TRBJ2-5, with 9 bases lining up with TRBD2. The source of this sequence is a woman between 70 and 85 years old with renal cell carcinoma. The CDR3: CASSIGGLAAETQYF. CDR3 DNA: TGTGCCAGTAGTATAGGGGGACTAGCAGCGGAGACCCAGTACTTC.